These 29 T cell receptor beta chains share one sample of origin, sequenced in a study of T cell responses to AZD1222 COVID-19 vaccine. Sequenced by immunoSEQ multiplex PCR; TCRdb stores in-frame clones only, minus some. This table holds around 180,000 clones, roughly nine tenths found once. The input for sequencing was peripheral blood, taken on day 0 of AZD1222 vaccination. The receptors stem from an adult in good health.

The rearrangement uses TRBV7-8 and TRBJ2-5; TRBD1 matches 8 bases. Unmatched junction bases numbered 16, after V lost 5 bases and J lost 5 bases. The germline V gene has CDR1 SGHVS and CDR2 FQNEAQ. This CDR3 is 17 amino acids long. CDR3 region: CASSPRAAGGEIETQYF. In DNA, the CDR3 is TGTGCCAGCAGCCCAAGGGCGGCAGGGGGCGAGATTGAGACCCAGTACTTC.

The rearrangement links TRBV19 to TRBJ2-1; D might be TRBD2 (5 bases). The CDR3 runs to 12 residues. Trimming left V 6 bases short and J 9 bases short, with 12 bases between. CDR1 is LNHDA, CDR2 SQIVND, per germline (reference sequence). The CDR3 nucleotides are TGTGCCAGTAGGTACGGGAACAGTGAGCAGTTCTTC. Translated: CASRYGNSEQFF.

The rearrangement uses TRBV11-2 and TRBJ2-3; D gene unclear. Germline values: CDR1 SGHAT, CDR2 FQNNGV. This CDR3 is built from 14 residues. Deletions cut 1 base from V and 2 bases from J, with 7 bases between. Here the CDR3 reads CASSLALATDTQYF. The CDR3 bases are TGTGCCAGCAGCTTAGCACTCGCCACAGATACGCAGTATTTT.

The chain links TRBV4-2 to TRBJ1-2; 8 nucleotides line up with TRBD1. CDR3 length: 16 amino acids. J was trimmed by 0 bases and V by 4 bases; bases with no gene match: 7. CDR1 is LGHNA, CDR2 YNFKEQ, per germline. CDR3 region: CASSPTGQGANYGYTF. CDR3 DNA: TGTGCCAGCAGCCCCACCGGACAGGGAGCTAACTATGGCTACACCTTC.

The CDR3 loop reads CASRYSGNTIYF. CDR3 DNA sequence: TGTGCCAGCCGGTACTCTGGAAACACCATATATTTT. V is TRBV6-5 and J is TRBJ1-3; D not resolved. CDR1 is MNHEY and CDR2 is SVGAGI in the germline V gene. CDR3 length: 12 amino acids. V was trimmed by 8 bases and J by 0 bases, leaving 5 bases between them.

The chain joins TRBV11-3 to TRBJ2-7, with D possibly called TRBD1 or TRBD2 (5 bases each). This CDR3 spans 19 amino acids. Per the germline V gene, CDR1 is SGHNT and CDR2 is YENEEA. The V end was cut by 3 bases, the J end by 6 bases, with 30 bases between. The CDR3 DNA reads TGTGCCAGCAGCTTCCAAACCGGATTGAGGGGACCGCAAGTGTCCGAGCAGTACGTC. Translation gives CASSFQTGLRGPQVSEQYV.

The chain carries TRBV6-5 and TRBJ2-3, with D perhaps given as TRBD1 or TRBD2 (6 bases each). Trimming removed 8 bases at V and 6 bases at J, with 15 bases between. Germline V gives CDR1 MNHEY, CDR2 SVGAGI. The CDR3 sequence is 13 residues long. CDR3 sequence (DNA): TGTGCCAGCCTTAGGGGGGTTGGGGATACGCAGTATTTT. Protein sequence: CASLRGVGDTQYF.

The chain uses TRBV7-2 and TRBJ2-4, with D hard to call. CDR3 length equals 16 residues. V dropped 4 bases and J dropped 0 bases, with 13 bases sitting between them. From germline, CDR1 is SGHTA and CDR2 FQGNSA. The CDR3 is CASSSVGSPAKNIQYF. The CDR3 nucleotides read TGTGCCAGCAGCTCGGTGGGCAGTCCAGCCAAAAACATTCAGTACTTC.

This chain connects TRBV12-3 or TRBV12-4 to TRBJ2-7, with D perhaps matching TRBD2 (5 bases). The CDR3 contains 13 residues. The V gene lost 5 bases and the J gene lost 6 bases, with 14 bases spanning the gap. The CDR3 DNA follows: TGTGCCAGCAGTACCATGACTATTTTCGAGCAGTACTTC. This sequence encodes CASSTMTIFEQYF.

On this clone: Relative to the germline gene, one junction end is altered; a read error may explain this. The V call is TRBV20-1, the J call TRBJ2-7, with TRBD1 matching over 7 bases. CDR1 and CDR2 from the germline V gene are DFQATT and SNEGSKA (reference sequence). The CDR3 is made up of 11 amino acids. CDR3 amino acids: CSAETGSRLDF. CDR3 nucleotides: TGCAGTGCAGAGACAGGGAGTCGCTTAGACTTC.

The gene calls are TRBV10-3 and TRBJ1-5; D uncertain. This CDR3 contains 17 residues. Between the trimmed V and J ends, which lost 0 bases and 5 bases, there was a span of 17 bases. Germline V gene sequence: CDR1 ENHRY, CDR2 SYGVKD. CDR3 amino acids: CAISESKGGWQDQPQHF. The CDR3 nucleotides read TGTGCCATCAGTGAGTCGAAAGGCGGCTGGCAGGATCAGCCCCAGCATTTT.

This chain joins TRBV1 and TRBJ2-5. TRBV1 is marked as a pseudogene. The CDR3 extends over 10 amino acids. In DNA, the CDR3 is TGCACCAGCAGCCAAGAGACCCAGTACTTC. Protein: CTSSQETQYF.

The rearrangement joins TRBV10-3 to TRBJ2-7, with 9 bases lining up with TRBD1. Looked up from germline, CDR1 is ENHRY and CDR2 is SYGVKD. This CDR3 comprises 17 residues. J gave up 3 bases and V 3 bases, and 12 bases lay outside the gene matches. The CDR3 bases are TGTGCCATCAGTGACCAGTCACAGGGGGCCATTCGCTACGAGCAGTACTTC. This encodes CAISDQSQGAIRYEQYF.

This CDR3 is CASSLSDRADTQYF. CDR3 in DNA: TGTGCCAGCAGTTTATCGGACAGGGCAGATACGCAGTATTTT. The chain links TRBV28 to TRBJ2-3, with 8 bases fitting TRBD1. CDR1 MDHEN and CDR2 SYDVKM come from the germline V gene. This CDR3 has 14 residues. Trimming took 1 base from V and 4 from J; bases not matched to a gene: 1. The full variable domain, rest sourced from reference TRBV28 and TRBJ2-3, is DVKVTQSSRYLVKRTGEKVFLECVQDMDHENMFWYRQDPGLGLRLIYFSYDVKMKEKGDIPEGYSVSREKKERFSLILESASTNQTSMYLCASSLSDRADTQYFGPGTRLTVL.

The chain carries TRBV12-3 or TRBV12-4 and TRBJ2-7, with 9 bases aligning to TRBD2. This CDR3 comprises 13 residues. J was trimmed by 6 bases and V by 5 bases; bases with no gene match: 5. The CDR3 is CASSPSGLAEQYF. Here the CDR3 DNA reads TGTGCCAGCAGTCCCTCGGGACTAGCCGAGCAGTACTTC.

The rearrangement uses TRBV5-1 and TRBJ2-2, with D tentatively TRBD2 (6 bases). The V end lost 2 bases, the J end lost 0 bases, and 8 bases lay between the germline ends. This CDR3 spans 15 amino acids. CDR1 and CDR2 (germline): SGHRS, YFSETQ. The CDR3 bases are TGCGCCAGCAGCTTTTGGGGGGCGAACACCGGGGAGCTGTTTTTT. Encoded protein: CASSFWGANTGELFF.

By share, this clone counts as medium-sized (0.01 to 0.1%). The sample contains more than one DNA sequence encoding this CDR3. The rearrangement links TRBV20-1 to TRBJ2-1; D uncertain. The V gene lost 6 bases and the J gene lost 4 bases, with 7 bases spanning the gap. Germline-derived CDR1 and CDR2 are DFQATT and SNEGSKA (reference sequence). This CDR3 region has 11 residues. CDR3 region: CSASRYNEQFF. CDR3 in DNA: TGCAGTGCGTCCCGATACAATGAGCAGTTCTTC.

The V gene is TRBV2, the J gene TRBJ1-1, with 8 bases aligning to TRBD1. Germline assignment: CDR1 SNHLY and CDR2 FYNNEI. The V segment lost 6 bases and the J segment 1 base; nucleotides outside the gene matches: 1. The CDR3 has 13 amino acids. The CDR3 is CASRDRANTEAFF. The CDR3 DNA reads TGTGCCAGCAGGGACAGGGCGAACACTGAAGCTTTCTTT. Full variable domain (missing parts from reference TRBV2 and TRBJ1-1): EPEVTQTPSHQVTQMGQEVILRCVPISNHLYFYWYRQILGQKVEFLVSFYNNEISEKSEIFDDQFSVERPDGSNFTLKIRSTKLEDSAMYFCASRDRANTEAFFGQGTRLTVV.

The CDR3 nucleotides read TGTGCCAGCAGTGAAGCGAAGTGGAGGGGCGATCCCTACGAGCAGTACTTC. Translation: CASSEAKWRGDPYEQYF. V usage is TRBV6-1 and J usage is TRBJ2-7; a weak D match, TRBD2 (6 bases). The CDR3 has 17 residues. V was cut by 0 bases and J by 2 bases, with 17 bases left in between. Germline CDR1 reads MNHNS; CDR2 reads SASEGT.

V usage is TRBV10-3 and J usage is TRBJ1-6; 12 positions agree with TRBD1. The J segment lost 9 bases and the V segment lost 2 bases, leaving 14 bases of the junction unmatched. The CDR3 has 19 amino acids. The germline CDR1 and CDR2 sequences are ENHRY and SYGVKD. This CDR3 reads CAISEPKGGTGGLGSPLHF. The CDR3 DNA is TGTGCCATCAGTGAGCCCAAAGGCGGGACAGGGGGCCTCGGTTCACCCCTCCACTTT.

The CDR3 DNA reads as TGTGCCAGCAGCCAAGAAGTGGCAGCGTATAATGAAAAACTGTTTTTT. It codes for CASSQEVAAYNEKLFF. This rearrangement joins TRBV4-2 to TRBJ1-4; D unclear. The CDR3 covers 16 residues. Germline V gives CDR1 LGHNA, CDR2 YNFKEQ. V lost 0 bases to trimming and J lost 4 bases, with 12 bases between them.

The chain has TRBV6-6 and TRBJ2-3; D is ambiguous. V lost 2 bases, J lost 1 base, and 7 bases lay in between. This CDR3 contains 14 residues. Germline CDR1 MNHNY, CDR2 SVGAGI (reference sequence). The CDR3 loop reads CASSYLGGTDTQYF. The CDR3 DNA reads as TGTGCCAGCAGTTACCTTGGCGGCACAGATACGCAGTATTTT.

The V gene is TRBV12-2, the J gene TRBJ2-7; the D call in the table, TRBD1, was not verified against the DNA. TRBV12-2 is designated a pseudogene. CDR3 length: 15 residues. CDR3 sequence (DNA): TGTGCAAGTCGCACCTGGACAGGGCGGATGGACGAGCAGTACGTC. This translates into CASRTWTGRMDEQYV.

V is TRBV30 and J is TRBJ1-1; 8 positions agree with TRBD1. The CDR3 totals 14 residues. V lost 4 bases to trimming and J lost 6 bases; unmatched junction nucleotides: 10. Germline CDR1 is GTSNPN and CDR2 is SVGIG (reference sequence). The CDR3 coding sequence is TGTGCCTGGACTCAGGGGGCCGCAGAGTCTGAAGCTTTCTTT. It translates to CAWTQGAAESEAFF.

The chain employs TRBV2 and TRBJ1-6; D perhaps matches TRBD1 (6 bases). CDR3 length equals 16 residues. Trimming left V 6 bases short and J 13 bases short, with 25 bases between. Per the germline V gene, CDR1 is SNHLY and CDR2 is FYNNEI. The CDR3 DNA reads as TGTGCCAGCAGAGAAAACCGGGACACCGAGATTTGGCCCCTCCACTTT. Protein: CASRENRDTEIWPLHF.

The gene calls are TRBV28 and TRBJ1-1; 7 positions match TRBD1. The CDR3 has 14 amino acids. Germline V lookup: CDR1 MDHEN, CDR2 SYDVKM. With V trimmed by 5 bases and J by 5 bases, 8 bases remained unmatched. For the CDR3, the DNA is TGTGCCAGCAGTCCGACAGGGCTCGGGACTGAAGCTTTCTTT. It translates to CASSPTGLGTEAFF.

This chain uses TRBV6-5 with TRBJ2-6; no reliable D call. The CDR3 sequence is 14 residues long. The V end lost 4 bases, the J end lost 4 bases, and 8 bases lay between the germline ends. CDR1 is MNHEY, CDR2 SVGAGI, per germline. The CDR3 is CASSLETGANVLTF. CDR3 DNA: TGTGCCAGCAGTTTAGAAACCGGGGCCAACGTCCTGACTTTC.

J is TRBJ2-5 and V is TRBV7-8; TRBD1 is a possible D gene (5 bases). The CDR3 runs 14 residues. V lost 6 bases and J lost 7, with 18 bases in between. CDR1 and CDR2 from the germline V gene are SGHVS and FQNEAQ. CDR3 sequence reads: CASSTYAGIGTQYF. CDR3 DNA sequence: TGTGCCAGCAGTACCTATGCAGGGATAGGGACCCAGTACTTC.

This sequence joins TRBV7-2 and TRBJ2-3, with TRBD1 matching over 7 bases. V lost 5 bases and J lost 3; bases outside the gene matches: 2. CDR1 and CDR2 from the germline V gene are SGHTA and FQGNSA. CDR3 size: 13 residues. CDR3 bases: TGTGCCAGCAGCAAACAGGGGACAGATACGCAGTATTTT. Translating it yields CASSKQGTDTQYF.